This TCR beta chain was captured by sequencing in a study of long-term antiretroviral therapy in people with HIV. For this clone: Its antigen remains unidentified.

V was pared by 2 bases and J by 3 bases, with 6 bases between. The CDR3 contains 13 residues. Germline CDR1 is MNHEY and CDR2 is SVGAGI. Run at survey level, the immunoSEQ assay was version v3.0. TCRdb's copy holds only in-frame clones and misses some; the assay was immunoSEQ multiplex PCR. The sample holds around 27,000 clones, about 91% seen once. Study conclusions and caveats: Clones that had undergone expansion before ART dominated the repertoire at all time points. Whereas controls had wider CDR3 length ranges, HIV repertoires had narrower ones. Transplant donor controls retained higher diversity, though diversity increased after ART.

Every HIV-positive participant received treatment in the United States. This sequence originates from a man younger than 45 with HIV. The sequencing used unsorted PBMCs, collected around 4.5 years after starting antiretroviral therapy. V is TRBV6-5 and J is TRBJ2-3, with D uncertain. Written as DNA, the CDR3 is TGTGCCAGCAGTTACGTGTGGACAGATACGCAGTATTTT. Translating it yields CASSYVWTDTQYF.